A selection of T cell receptor beta chains follows, all from one sample in a study of CD8 T cells in ankylosing spondylitis. In TCRdb, the 5' RACE reads were re-called with MiXCR into one record per CDR3 protein. The sample holds approximately 400,000 distinct CDR3 sequences; more than 25% are singletons and the top ten take about 0.92%. Sequencing was carried out using blood, either unsorted or a sorted T cell fraction (not recorded which). Source of these receptors: a male donor with ankylosing spondylitis. Both conserved end residues are part of each CDR3. Each record gives: CDR3 DNA, CDR3 protein, D gene, clone size, CDR3 length, J gene, V gene. D genes are given only for firm matches. For some rows the clone size is stated as once, few or many, or as a class when expanded; others skip it.

CDR3nt: TGTGCCAGCAGCCGGGACAGAGGCGCTACTGACTATGGCTACACCTTC
CDR3aa: CASSRDRGATDYGYTF
d_gene: -
abundance: -
len: 16
j_gene: TRBJ1-2
v_gene: TRBV21-1

CDR3nt: TGCAGTGCTAGGCCGGGACTAGCAAGTTACAATGAGCAGTTCTTC
CDR3aa: CSARPGLASYNEQFF
d_gene: TRBD2
abundance: -
len: 15
j_gene: TRBJ2-1
v_gene: TRBV20-1

CDR3nt: TGTGCCAGCAGAAAGCGGGGCACAGATACGCAGTATTTT
CDR3aa: CASRKRGTDTQYF
d_gene: -
abundance: few
len: 13
j_gene: TRBJ2-3
v_gene: TRBV27

CDR3nt: TGCGCCAGCAGCTCTCTACAGGGTTATGGGGCCAACGTCCTGACTTTC
CDR3aa: CASSSLQGYGANVLTF
d_gene: -
abundance: -
len: 16
j_gene: TRBJ2-6
v_gene: TRBV5-1

CDR3nt: TGTGCCAGCTCACCGGCGGGACAGGCGAACTATGGCTACACCTTC
CDR3aa: CASSPAGQANYGYTF
d_gene: TRBD1
abundance: few
len: 15
j_gene: TRBJ1-2
v_gene: TRBV18

CDR3nt: TGCAGTGCTGGGACGGATAACTATGGCTACACCTTC
CDR3aa: CSAGTDNYGYTF
d_gene: -
abundance: many
len: 12
j_gene: TRBJ1-2
v_gene: TRBV20-1

CDR3nt: TGCGCCAGCAGCTTGGCCGGGACGGGGCATGGCTACACCTTC
CDR3aa: CASSLAGTGHGYTF
d_gene: -
abundance: many
len: 14
j_gene: TRBJ1-2
v_gene: TRBV5-1

CDR3nt: TGTGCCAGCTCCCCGGGGGTGTATCGTGAGCAGTTCTTC
CDR3aa: CASSPGVYREQFF
d_gene: -
abundance: -
len: 13
j_gene: TRBJ2-1
v_gene: TRBV18

CDR3nt: TGTGCCAGCAGCCGTAGCTCTCAGAAGTTCTTC
CDR3aa: CASSRSSQKFF
d_gene: -
abundance: -
len: 11
j_gene: TRBJ2-1
v_gene: TRBV7-2

CDR3nt: TGTGCCAGCAGCCAGCCCCAGATTAATTCACCCCTCCACTTT
CDR3aa: CASSQPQINSPLHF
d_gene: -
abundance: -
len: 14
j_gene: TRBJ1-6
v_gene: TRBV4-2

CDR3nt: TGTGCCAGCAGTCCTCGACTAGCGGGAGAGAGCGAGCAGTACTTC
CDR3aa: CASSPRLAGESEQYF
d_gene: TRBD2
abundance: -
len: 15
j_gene: TRBJ2-7
v_gene: TRBV12-3/TRBV12-4

CDR3nt: TGCAGCGTTGGACTAGCGGGAATCGAGCAGTACTTC
CDR3aa: CSVGLAGIEQYF
d_gene: TRBD2
abundance: -
len: 12
j_gene: TRBJ2-7
v_gene: TRBV29-1

CDR3nt: TGCGCCAGCAGCTTGATCAGCGGGGATACGCAGTATTTT
CDR3aa: CASSLISGDTQYF
d_gene: -
abundance: -
len: 13
j_gene: TRBJ2-3
v_gene: TRBV5-1

CDR3nt: TGCAGTGGGACTAGCGGGATGTCTACCCAGTACTTC
CDR3aa: CSGTSGMSTQYF
d_gene: TRBD2
abundance: -
len: 12
j_gene: TRBJ2-5
v_gene: TRBV20-1

CDR3nt: TGTGCCAGCAGTGCAGGACGGGACACAGATACGCAGTATTTT
CDR3aa: CASSAGRDTDTQYF
d_gene: -
abundance: -
len: 14
j_gene: TRBJ2-3
v_gene: TRBV6-2/TRBV6-3

CDR3nt: TGCGCCAGCAGCCAAGCACAGTCAGGAAACACCATATATTTT
CDR3aa: CASSQAQSGNTIYF
d_gene: -
abundance: -
len: 14
j_gene: TRBJ1-3
v_gene: TRBV4-1

CDR3nt: TGTGCCATCAGTGGCTTCACGGGAGGATCCTACAATGAGCAGTTCTTC
CDR3aa: CAISGFTGGSYNEQFF
d_gene: TRBD2
abundance: -
len: 16
j_gene: TRBJ2-1
v_gene: TRBV10-3

CDR3nt: TGTGCCAGCAAGACCGGTTTGGCCAAAAACATTCAGTACTTC
CDR3aa: CASKTGLAKNIQYF
d_gene: -
abundance: -
len: 14
j_gene: TRBJ2-4
v_gene: TRBV6-1

CDR3nt: TGTGCCAGCAGCACGGACAGTTTTATCTCCTACGAGCAGTACTTC
CDR3aa: CASSTDSFISYEQYF
d_gene: -
abundance: -
len: 15
j_gene: TRBJ2-7
v_gene: TRBV6-1

CDR3nt: TGTGCCAGCAGTGCAACCAGGCAACCGAACACTGAAGCTTTCTTT
CDR3aa: CASSATRQPNTEAFF
d_gene: -
abundance: -
len: 15
j_gene: TRBJ1-1
v_gene: TRBV2

CDR3nt: TGCGCCAGCAGCCGAATACCGGTAACAGGGGACGGCACAGATACGCAGTATTTT
CDR3aa: CASSRIPVTGDGTDTQYF
d_gene: TRBD1
abundance: -
len: 18
j_gene: TRBJ2-3
v_gene: TRBV4-1

CDR3nt: TGTGCCAGCAGCTTAGCCCAAACACCGAACACTGAAGCTTTCTTT
CDR3aa: CASSLAQTPNTEAFF
d_gene: -
abundance: -
len: 15
j_gene: TRBJ1-1
v_gene: TRBV7-2

CDR3nt: TGTGCCAGCAGCCAAAATATCGCCGGGGAGCTGTTTTTT
CDR3aa: CASSQNIAGELFF
d_gene: -
abundance: many
len: 13
j_gene: TRBJ2-2
v_gene: TRBV3-1

CDR3nt: TGTGCCAGCAGCTTAGCTGGCGCGGGGAAATACGAGCAGTACTTC
CDR3aa: CASSLAGAGKYEQYF
d_gene: -
abundance: few
len: 15
j_gene: TRBJ2-7
v_gene: TRBV7-9

CDR3nt: TGCAGTCCCGGGCGGCCCTACGAGCAGTACTTC
CDR3aa: CSPGRPYEQYF
d_gene: -
abundance: -
len: 11
j_gene: TRBJ2-7
v_gene: TRBV20-1

CDR3nt: TGTGCCAGCAGCTTGGTGACTAGCGGGAGGGCAGATACGCAGTATTTT
CDR3aa: CASSLVTSGRADTQYF
d_gene: TRBD2
abundance: few
len: 16
j_gene: TRBJ2-3
v_gene: TRBV5-6

CDR3nt: TGCGCCAGCAGCCCCGGCACTGATCTATATGGCTACACCTTC
CDR3aa: CASSPGTDLYGYTF
d_gene: -
abundance: few
len: 14
j_gene: TRBJ1-2
v_gene: TRBV5-1